These 5 T cell receptor beta chains share one sample of origin, sequenced in a study of blood T cell repertoires in COVID-19. The method was immunoSEQ multiplex PCR; TCRdb's version includes in-frame clones alone and lacks a portion of them. The data show approximately 52,000 clones, around 84% seen once. The sample was peripheral blood. The receptors were sampled from a man in his sixties or seventies with acute or convalescent COVID-19.

This clone has a count of ten or more. J is TRBJ1-6 and V is TRBV30; 7 nucleotides match TRBD1. The CDR3 has 13 amino acids. V trimming: 2 bases; J trimming: 6 bases; junction bases outside the gene matches: 1. CDR1 is GTSNPN, CDR2 SVGIG, per germline (reference sequence). The CDR3 sequence is CAWSTGVNSPLHF. CDR3 DNA: TGTGCCTGGAGTACAGGGGTTAATTCACCCCTCCACTTT.

The chain employs TRBV10-3 and TRBJ1-4; 7 bases agree with TRBD1. From germline, CDR1 is ENHRY and CDR2 SYGVKD. There are 14 residues in the CDR3. The ends lost 5 bases at V and 5 bases at J; junction bases unmatched: 5. The CDR3 DNA follows: TGTGCCATCAGTCCAGGGGGATGGAATGAAAAACTGTTTTTT. Its protein is CAISPGGWNEKLFF.

This clone showed up just once. This may arise from a read error, as a much more abundant clone is one base away. This chain joins TRBV2 and TRBJ1-1; possible D gene TRBD1, 6 bases. This CDR3 has 13 amino acids. Germline V gene sequence: CDR1 SNHLY, CDR2 FYNNEI. The CDR3 spells CASRPNGDTEVFF. The CDR3 DNA sequence: TGTGCCAGCAGGCCCAACGGGGACACTGAAGTTTTCTTT.

The rearrangement links TRBV4-1 to TRBJ2-7, with D possibly being TRBD2 (6 bases). The CDR3 is 17 amino acids. Germline CDR1 reads MGHRA; CDR2 reads YSYEKL. V was trimmed by 0 bases and J by 0 bases, leaving 15 bases between them. The CDR3 nucleotides read TGCGCCAGCAGCCAAGAGAATAAGGAGGGCATCTCCTACGAGCAGTACTTC. Protein sequence: CASSQENKEGISYEQYF.

This rearrangement joins TRBV28 to TRBJ1-1; the match to TRBD1 covers 7 bases. Trimming at V came to 4 bases and at J to 12 bases, leaving 14 bases not matched to a gene. The CDR3 is 14 amino acids. CDR1 MDHEN and CDR2 SYDVKM come from the germline V gene. CDR3 amino acids: CASSSLRQGHLPFF. CDR3 in DNA: TGTGCCAGCAGTTCACTCCGACAGGGACATTTACCTTTCTTT.